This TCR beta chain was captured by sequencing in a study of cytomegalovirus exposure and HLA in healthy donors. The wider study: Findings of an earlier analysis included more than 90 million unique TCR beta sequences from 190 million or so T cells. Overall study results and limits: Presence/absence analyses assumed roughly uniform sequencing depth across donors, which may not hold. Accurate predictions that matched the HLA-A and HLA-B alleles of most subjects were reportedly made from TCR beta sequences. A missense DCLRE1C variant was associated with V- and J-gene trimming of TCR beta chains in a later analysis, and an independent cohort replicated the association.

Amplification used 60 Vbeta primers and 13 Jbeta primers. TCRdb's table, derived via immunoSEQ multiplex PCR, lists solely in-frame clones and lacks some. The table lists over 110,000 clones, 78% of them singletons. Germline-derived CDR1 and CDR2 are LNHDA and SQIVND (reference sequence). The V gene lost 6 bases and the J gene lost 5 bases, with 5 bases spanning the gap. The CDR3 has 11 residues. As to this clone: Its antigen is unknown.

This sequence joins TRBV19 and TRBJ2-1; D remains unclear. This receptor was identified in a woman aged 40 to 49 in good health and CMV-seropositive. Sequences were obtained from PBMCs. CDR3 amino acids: CASSRDNEQFF. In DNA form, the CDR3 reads TGTGCCAGTAGCCGGGACAATGAGCAGTTCTTC.